The present T cell receptor (beta chain) was sequenced within a study of shared clonotypes between healthy human individuals. Study-level findings and limits: Roughly 4.7% was the fraction of naive CD4 clonotypes found shared across four donors.

CDR1 is SGHRS, CDR2 YFSETQ, per germline. This CDR3 contains 15 residues. V trimming: 0 bases; J trimming: 4 bases; junction bases outside the gene matches: 3. Assay used: immunoSEQ multiplex PCR; TCRdb lists only in-frame clones, some missing. The sample lists 2 million to 2.5 million clones, 85% to 95% occurring once. Worth noting for this clone: Its matching antigen is unknown.

The sequencing sample was made of naive CD4+ T cells from PBMCs. Sample subset: CD45RA+ positively selected. J is TRBJ1-4 and V is TRBV5-1, with 7 bases lining up with TRBD1. The receptor was derived from a man aged 18-30 years in good health. Some clones in this sample may be carry-over from other donors' samples. In DNA form, the CDR3 reads TGCGCCAGCAGCTTGGAGGGACAGTATAATGAAAAACTGTTTTTT. This sequence encodes CASSLEGQYNEKLFF. Variable domain in full (rest from reference TRBV5-1 and TRBJ1-4): KAGVTQTPRYLIKTRGQQVTLSCSPISGHRSVSWYQQTPGQGLQFLFEYFSETQRNKGNFPGRFSGRQFSNSRSEMNVSTLELGDSALYLCASSLEGQYNEKLFFGSGTQLSVL.